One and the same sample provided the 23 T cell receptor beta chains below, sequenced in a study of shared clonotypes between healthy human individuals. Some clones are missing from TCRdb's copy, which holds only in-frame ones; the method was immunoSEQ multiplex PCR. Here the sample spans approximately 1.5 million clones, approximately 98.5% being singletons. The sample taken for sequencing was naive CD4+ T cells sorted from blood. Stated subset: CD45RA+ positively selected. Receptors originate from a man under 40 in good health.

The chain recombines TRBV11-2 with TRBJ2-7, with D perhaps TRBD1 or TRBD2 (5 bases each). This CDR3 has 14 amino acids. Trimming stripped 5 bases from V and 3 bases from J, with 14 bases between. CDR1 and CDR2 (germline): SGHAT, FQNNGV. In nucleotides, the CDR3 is TGTGCCAGCAGCCAAACCGGGGCCGACTACGAGCAGTACTTC. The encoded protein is CASSQTGADYEQYF.

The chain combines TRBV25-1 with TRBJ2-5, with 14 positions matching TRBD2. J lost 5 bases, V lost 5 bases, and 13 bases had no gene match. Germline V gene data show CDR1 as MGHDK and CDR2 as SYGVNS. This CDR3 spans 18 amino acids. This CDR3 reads CASSWPTPGLAGVETQYF. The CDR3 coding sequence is TGTGCCAGCAGTTGGCCGACTCCGGGACTAGCGGGAGTGGAGACCCAGTACTTC.

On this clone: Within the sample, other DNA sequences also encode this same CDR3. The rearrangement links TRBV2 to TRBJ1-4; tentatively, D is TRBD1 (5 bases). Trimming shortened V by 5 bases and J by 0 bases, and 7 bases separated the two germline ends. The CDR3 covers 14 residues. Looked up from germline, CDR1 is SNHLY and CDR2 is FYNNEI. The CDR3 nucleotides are TGTGCCAGCAGTCGACAGACAACTAATGAAAAACTGTTTTTT. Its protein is CASSRQTTNEKLFF.

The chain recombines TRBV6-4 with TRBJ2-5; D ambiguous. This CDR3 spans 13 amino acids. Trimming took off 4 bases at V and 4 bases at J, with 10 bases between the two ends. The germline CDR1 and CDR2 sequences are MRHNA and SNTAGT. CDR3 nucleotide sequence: TGTGCCAGCAGTGGAGATCTGGGAGAGACCCAGTACTTC. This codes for CASSGDLGETQYF.

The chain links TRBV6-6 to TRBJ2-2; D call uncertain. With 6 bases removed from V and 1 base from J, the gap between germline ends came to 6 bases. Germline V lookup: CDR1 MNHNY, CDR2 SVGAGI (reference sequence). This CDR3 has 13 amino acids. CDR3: CASSFMNTGELFF. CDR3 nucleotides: TGTGCCAGCAGCTTCATGAACACCGGGGAGCTGTTTTTT.

CDR3 residues: CASRRDEETQYF. Here the CDR3 DNA reads TGTGCCAGCAGGAGGGACGAAGAGACCCAGTACTTC. This chain connects TRBV2 to TRBJ2-5; D might be TRBD1 or TRBD2, each matching 5 bases. The germline gives CDR1 SNHLY, CDR2 FYNNEI. The germline V and J ends were trimmed by 6 bases and 3 bases, with 8 bases remaining between them. The CDR3 totals 12 residues.

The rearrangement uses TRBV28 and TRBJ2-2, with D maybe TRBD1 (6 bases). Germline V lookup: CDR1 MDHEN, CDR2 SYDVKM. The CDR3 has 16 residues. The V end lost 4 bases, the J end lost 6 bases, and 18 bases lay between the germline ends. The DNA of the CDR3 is TGTGCCAGCAGTTATTTCACAGGGATCAATTCCGGGGAGCTGTTTTTT. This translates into CASSYFTGINSGELFF.

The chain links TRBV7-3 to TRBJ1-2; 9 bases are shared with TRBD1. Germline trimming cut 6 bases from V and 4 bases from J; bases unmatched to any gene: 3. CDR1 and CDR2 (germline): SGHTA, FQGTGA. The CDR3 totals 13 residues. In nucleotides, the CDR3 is TGTGCCAGCAGTCCGGACAGGGGCTATGGCTACACCTTC. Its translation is CASSPDRGYGYTF. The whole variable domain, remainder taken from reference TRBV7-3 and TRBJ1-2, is GAGVSQTPSNKVTEKGKYVELRCDPISGHTALYWYRQSLGQGPEFLIYFQGTGAADDSGLPNDRFFAVRPEGSVSTLKIQRTERGDSAVYLCASSPDRGYGYTFGSGTRLTVV.

CDR3 nucleotides: TGTGCCAGCAGCTTAAGGTCCGCTGGGGGGGCGGCCACAGATACGCAGTATTTT. It yields the protein CASSLRSAGGAATDTQYF. The gene calls are TRBV7-2 and TRBJ2-3; possible D gene TRBD2, 7 bases. CDR3 size: 18 residues. V was trimmed by 2 bases and J by 2 bases, leaving 20 bases between them. Germline assignment: CDR1 SGHTA and CDR2 FQGNSA.

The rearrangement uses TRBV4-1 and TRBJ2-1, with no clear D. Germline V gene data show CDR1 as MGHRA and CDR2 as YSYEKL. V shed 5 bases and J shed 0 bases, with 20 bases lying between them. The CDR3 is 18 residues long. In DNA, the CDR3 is TGCGCCAGCAGCTTCCCCTCAGTCCGTTCCCTCTCCTACAATGAGCAGTTCTTC. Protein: CASSFPSVRSLSYNEQFF.

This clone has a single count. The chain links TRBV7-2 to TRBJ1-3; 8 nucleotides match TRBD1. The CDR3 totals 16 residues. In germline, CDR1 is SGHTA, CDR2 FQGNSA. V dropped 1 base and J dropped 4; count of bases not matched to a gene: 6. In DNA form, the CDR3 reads TGTGCCAGCAGCTTAGTGGGCAGGGGGCGCGGAAACACCATATATTTT. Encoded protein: CASSLVGRGRGNTIYF.

The CDR3 region is CASSLNGEMGTQYF. CDR3 coding DNA: TGCGCCAGCAGCTTGAATGGAGAGATGGGGACCCAGTACTTC. The V and J genes are TRBV5-1 and TRBJ2-5; D not certain. The germline V and J ends were trimmed by 1 base and 7 bases, with 14 bases remaining between them. CDR3 length equals 14 residues. The germline V gene has CDR1 SGHRS and CDR2 YFSETQ.

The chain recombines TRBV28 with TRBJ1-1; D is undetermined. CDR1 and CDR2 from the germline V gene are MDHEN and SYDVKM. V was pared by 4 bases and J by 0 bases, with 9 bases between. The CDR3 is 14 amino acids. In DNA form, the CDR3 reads TGTGCCAGCAGTTCTATTGGCTTGAACACTGAAGCTTTCTTT. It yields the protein CASSSIGLNTEAFF.

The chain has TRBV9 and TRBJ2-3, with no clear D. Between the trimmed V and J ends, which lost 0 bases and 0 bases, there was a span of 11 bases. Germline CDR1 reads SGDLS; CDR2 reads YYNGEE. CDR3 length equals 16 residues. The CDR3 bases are TGTGCCAGCAGCGTAGATCCAGGAGACAGCACAGATACGCAGTATTTT. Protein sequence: CASSVDPGDSTDTQYF.

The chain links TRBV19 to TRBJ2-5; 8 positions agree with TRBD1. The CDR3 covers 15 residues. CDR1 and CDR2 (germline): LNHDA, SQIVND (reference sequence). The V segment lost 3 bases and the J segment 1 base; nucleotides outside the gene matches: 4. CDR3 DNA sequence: TGTGCCAGTAGTATCGGGGGACAGGTCCAAGAGACCCAGTACTTC. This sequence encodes CASSIGGQVQETQYF.

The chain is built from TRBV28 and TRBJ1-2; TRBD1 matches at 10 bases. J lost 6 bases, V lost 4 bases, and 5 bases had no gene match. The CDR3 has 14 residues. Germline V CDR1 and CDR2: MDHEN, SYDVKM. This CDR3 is CASSSTGTGDGYTF. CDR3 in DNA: TGTGCCAGCAGTTCTACCGGGACAGGGGATGGCTACACCTTC.

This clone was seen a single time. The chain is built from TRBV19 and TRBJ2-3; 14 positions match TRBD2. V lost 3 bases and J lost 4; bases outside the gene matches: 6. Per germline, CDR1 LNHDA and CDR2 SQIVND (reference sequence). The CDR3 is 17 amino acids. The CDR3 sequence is CASSILGTSGSPDTQYF. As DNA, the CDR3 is TGTGCCAGTAGTATTCTGGGGACTAGCGGGAGTCCAGATACGCAGTATTTT.

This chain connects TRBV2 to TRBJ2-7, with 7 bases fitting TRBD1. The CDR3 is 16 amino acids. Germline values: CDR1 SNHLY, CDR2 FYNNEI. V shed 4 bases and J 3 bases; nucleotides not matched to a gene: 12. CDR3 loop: CASSVGQAALFYEQYF. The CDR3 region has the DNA TGTGCCAGCAGTGTTGGACAGGCCGCACTCTTCTACGAGCAGTACTTC.

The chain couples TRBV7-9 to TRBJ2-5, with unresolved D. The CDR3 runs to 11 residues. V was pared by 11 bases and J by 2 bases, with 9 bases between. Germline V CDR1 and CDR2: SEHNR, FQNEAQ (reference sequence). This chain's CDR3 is CASQEQETQYF. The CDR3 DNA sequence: TGTGCCTCGCAGGAACAAGAGACCCAGTACTTC.

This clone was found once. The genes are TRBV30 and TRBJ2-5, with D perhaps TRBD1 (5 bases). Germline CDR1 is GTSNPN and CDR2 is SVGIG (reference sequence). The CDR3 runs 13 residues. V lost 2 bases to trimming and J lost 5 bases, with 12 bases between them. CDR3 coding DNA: TGTGCCTGGAGTCTCAGGGCGACGGAGACCCAGTACTTC. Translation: CAWSLRATETQYF.

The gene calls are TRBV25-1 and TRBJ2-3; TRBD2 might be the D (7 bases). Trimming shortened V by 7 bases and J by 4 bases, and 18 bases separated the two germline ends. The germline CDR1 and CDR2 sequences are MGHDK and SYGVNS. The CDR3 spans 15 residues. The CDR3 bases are TGTGCCAGCAAAATCGGGGGGCAGCGGTCAGATACGCAGTATTTT. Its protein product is CASKIGGQRSDTQYF.

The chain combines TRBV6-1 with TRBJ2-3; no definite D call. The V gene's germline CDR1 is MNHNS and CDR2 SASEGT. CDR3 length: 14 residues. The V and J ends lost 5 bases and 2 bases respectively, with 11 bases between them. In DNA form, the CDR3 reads TGTGCCAGCAGTTTACTGGGATCCACAGATACGCAGTATTTT. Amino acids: CASSLLGSTDTQYF.

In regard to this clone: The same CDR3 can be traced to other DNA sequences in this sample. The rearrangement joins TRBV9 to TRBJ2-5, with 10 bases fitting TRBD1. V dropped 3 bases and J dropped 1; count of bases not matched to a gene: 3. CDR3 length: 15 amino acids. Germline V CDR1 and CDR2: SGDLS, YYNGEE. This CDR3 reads CASSARTGGQETQYF. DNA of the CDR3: TGTGCCAGCAGCGCTCGGACAGGGGGCCAAGAGACCCAGTACTTC.